This TCR beta chain was sequenced for a study of blood T cell repertoires in COVID-19. Some clones are missing from TCRdb's copy, which holds only in-frame ones; the method was immunoSEQ multiplex PCR. The table records roughly 120,000 clones, just under 85% of them present only once. Per germline, CDR1 SNHLY and CDR2 FYNNEI. The CDR3 has 13 residues. Unmatched junction bases numbered 2, after V lost 6 bases and J lost 4 bases. The sample consisted of peripheral blood. This sequence was found in a man between 65 and 85 years old with active or convalescent COVID-19. The rearrangement joins TRBV2 to TRBJ2-1, with TRBD2 matching 8 bases. The CDR3: CASRLAEYNEQFF. The CDR3 coding sequence is TGTGCCAGCAGACTAGCGGAATACAATGAGCAGTTCTTC.